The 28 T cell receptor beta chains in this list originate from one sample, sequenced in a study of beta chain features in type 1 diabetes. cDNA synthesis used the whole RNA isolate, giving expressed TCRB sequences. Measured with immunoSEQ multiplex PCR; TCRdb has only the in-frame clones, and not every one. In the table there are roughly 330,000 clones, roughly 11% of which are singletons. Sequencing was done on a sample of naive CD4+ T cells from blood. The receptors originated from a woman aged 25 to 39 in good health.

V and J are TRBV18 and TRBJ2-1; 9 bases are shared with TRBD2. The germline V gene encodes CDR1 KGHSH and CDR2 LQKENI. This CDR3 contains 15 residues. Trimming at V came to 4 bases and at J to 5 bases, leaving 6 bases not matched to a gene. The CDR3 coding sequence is TGTGCCAGCTCACTCAGGACTAGCGCCGACAATGAGCAGTTCTTC. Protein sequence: CASSLRTSADNEQFF.

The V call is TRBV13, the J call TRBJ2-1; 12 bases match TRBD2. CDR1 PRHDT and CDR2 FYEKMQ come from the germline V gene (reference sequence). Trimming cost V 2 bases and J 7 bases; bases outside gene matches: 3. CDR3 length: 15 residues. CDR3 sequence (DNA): TGTGCCAGCAGCTTACGGGGACTAGCGGGTAATGAGCAGTTCTTC. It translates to CASSLRGLAGNEQFF.

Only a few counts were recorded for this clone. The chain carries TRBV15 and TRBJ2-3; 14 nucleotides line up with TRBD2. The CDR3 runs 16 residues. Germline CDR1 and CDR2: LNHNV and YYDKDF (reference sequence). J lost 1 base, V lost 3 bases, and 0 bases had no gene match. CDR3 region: CATSRTSGRGTDTQYF. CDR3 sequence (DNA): TGTGCCACCAGCAGGACTAGCGGGAGGGGCACAGATACGCAGTATTTT.

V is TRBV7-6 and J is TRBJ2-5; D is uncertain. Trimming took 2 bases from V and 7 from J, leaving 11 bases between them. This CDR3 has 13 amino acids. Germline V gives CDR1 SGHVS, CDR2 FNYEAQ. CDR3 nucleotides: TGTGCCAGCAGCTTAAGCCGAACCGGGACCCAGTACTTC. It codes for CASSLSRTGTQYF.

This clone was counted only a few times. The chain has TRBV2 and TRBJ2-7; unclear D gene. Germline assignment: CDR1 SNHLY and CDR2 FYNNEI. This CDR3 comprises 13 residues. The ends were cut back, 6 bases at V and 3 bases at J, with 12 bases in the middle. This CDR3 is CASRPEQFYEQYF. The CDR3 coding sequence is TGTGCCAGCAGGCCAGAACAGTTCTACGAGCAGTACTTC.

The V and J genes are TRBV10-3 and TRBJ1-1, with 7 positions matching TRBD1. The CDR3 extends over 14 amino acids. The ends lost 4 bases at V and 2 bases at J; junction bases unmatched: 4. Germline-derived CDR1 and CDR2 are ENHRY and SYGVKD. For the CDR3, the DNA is TGTGCCATCAGTGGCCGACAGGGAAACACTGAAGCTTTCTTT. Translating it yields CAISGRQGNTEAFF.

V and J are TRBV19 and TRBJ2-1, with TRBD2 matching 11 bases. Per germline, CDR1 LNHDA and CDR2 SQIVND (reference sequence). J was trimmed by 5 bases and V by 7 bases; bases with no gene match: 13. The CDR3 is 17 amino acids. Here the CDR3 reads CASKQGLLAGVNNEQFF. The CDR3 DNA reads TGTGCCAGTAAACAGGGGCTACTAGCGGGAGTGAACAATGAGCAGTTCTTC.

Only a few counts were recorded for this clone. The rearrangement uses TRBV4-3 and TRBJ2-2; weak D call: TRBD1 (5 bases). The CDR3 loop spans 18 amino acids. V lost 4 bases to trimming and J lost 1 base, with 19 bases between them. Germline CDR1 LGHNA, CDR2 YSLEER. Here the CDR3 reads CASSRAFFGDRNTGELFF. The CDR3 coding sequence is TGCGCCAGCAGCCGAGCCTTTTTTGGCGACAGGAACACCGGGGAGCTGTTTTTT.

CDR3 coding DNA: TGTGCCAGCAGTTTAAGGCTAGCGCCGACCTTTCAGTTCTTC. Its translation: CASSLRLAPTFQFF. The chain couples TRBV27 to TRBJ2-1; TRBD2 is a possible D gene (6 bases). The CDR3 totals 14 residues. V was clipped by 2 bases and J by 13 bases, with 18 bases between them. CDR1 and CDR2 (germline): MNHEY, SMNVEV (reference sequence).

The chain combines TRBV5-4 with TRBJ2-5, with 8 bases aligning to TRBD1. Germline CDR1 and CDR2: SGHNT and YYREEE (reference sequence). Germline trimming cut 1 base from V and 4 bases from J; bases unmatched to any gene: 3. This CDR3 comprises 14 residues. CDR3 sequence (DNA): TGTGCCAGCAGCTTGAAGCAGGGGGCAGAGACCCAGTACTTC. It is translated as CASSLKQGAETQYF.

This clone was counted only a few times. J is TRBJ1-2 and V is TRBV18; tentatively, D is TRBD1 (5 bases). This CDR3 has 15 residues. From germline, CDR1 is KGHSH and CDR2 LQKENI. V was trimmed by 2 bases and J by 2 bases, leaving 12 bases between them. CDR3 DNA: TGTGCCAGCTCACCAGAAGACAGTTCAAACTATGGCTACACCTTC. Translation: CASSPEDSSNYGYTF.

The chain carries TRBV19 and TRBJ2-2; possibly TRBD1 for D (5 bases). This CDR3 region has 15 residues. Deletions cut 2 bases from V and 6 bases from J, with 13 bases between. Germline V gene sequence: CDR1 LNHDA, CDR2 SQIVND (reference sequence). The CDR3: CASSITPGSSGELFF. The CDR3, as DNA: TGTGCCAGTAGTATAACGCCAGGGTCTTCCGGGGAGCTGTTTTTT. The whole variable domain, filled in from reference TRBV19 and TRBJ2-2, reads DGGITQSPKYLFRKEGQNVTLSCEQNLNHDAMYWYRQDPGQGLRLIYYSQIVNDFQKGDIAEGYSVSREKKESFPLTVTSAQKNPTAFYLCASSITPGSSGELFFGEGSRLTVL.

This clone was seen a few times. The CDR3 here is CASKRTSGEGNEQFF. In DNA, the CDR3 is TGTGCCAGCAAGCGGACTAGCGGAGAGGGGAATGAGCAGTTCTTC. V and J are TRBV27 and TRBJ2-1; 10 bases agree with TRBD2. V shed 7 bases and J 7 bases; nucleotides not matched to a gene: 10. From germline, CDR1 is MNHEY and CDR2 SMNVEV (reference sequence). The CDR3 length is 15 residues.

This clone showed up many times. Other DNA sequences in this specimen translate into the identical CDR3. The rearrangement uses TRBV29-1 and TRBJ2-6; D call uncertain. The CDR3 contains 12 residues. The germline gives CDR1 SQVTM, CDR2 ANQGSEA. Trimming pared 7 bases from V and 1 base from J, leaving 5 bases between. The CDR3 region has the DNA TGCAGCGCGCGGTCTGGGGCCAACGTCCTGACTTTC. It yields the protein CSARSGANVLTF.

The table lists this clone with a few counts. The chain's CDR3 is CATQRRTSPYNEQFF. DNA of the CDR3: TGTGCCACACAGAGGAGGACTAGCCCCTACAATGAGCAGTTCTTC. V usage is TRBV21-1 and J usage is TRBJ2-1; the table's D call TRBD2 went unverified against the DNA. TRBV21-1 is assigned pseudogene status. The CDR3 is 15 residues long.

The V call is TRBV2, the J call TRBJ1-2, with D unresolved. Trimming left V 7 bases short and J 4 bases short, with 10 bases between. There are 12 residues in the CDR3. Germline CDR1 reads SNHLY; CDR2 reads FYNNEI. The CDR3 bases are TGTGCCAGCAAGGTTGCAGGCTATGGCTACACCTTC. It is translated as CASKVAGYGYTF. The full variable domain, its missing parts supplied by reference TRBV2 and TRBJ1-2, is EPEVTQTPSHQVTQMGQEVILRCVPISNHLYFYWYRQILGQKVEFLVSFYNNEISEKSEIFDDQFSVERPDGSNFTLKIRSTKLEDSAMYFCASKVAGYGYTFGSGTRLTVV.

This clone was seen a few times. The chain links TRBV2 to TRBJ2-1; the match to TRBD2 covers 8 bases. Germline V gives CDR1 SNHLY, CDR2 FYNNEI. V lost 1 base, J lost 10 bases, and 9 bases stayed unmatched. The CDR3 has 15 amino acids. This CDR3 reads CASSEGASGFGEQFF. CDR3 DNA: TGTGCCAGCAGTGAAGGGGCTAGCGGGTTTGGAGAGCAGTTCTTC.

The CDR3 region is CASSEQGHYGYTF. The CDR3 bases are TGCGCCAGCAGCGAACAGGGGCACTATGGCTACACCTTC. The V gene is TRBV5-1, the J gene TRBJ1-2; 7 bases line up with TRBD1. V lost 4 bases, J lost 3 bases, and 3 bases stayed unmatched. Looked up from germline, CDR1 is SGHRS and CDR2 is YFSETQ. This CDR3 spans 13 amino acids.

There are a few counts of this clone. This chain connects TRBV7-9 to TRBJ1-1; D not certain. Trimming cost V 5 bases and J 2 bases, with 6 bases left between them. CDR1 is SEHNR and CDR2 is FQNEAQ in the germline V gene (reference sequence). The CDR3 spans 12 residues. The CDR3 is CASSRSNTEAFF. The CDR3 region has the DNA TGTGCCAGCAGCCGAAGCAACACTGAAGCTTTCTTT.

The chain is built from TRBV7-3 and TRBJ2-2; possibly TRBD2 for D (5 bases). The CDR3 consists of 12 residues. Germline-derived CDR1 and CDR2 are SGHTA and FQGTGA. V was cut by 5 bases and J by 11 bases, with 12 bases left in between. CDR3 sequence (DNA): TGTGCCAGCAGCCGAGACTCGGGAGAGCTGTTTTTT. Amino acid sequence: CASSRDSGELFF.

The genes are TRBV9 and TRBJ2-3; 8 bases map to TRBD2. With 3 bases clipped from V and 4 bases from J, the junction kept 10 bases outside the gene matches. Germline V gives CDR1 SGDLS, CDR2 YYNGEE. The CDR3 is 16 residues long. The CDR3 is CASSALAGPISDTQYF. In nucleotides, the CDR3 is TGTGCCAGCAGCGCCTTAGCGGGACCTATATCAGATACGCAGTATTTT.

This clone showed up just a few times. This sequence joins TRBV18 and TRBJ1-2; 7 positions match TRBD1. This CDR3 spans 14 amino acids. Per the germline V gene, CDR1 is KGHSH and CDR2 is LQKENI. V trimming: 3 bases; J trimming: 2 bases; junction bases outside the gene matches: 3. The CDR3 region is CASSPGTENYGYTF. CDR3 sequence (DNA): TGTGCCAGCTCACCTGGGACAGAAAACTATGGCTACACCTTC. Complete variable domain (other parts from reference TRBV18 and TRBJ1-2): NAGVMQNPRHLVRRRGQEARLRCSPMKGHSHVYWYRQLPEEGLKFMVYLQKENIIDESGMPKERFSAEFPKEGPSILRIQQVVRGDSAAYFCASSPGTENYGYTFGSGTRLTVV.

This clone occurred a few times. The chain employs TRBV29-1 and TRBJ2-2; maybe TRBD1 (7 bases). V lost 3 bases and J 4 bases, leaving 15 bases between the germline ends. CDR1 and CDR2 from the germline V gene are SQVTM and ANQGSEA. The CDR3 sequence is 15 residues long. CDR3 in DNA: TGCAGCGTTGAGTTGTCAGGGGGGTCCACCGGGGAGCTGTTTTTT. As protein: CSVELSGGSTGELFF.

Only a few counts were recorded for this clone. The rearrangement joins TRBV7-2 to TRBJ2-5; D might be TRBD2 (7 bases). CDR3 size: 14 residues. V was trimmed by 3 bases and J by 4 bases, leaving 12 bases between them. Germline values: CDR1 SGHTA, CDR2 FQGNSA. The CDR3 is CASSLGGAGETQYF. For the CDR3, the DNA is TGTGCCAGCAGCTTGGGGGGGGCGGGAGAGACCCAGTACTTC.

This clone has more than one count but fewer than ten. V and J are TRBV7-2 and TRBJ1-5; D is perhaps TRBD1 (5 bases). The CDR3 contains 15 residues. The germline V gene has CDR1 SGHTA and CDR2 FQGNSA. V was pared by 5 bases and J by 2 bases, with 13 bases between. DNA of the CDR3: TGTGCCAGCAGCGTCGACACGGGGGGCAATCAGCCCCAGCATTTT. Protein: CASSVDTGGNQPQHF.

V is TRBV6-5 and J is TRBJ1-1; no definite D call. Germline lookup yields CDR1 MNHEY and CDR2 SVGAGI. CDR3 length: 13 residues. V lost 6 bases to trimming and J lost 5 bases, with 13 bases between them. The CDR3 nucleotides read TGTGCCAGCAGGGAAAGACGAGGAACTGAAGCTTTCTTT. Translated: CASRERRGTEAFF.

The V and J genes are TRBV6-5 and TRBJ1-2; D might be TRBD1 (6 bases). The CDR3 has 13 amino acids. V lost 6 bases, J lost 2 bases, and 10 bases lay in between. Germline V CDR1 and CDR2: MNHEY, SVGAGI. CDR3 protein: CASRPDRNYGYTF. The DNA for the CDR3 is TGTGCCAGCAGACCGGACAGAAACTATGGCTACACCTTC.

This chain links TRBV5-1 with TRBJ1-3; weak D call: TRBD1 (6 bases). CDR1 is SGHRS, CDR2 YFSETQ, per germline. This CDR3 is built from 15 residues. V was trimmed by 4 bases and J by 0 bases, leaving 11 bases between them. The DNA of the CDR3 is TGCGCCAGCAGCGACGGGGGGCACTCTGGAAACACCATATATTTT. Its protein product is CASSDGGHSGNTIYF.